This T cell receptor (beta chain) was recovered during a study of OX40 agonist ivuxolimab in advanced cancers. The wider study: Patient treatment consisted of intravenous ivuxolimab administration every 2 weeks at 0.01 to 10 mg/kg. Among those enrolled, mean age was around 55 years (range 23 to 79) and 75% to 90% were male.

Trimming at V came to 6 bases and at J to 6 bases, leaving 10 bases not matched to a gene. Germline CDR1 is MNHEY and CDR2 is SVGAGI. The CDR3 has 14 residues. A word on this clone: No antigen is known for it.

Using immunoSEQ multiplex PCR, the repertoire was profiled, and TCRdb retains in-frame clones only, with some absent. The data contain around 56,000 clones, roughly 77% of them singletons. Study-wide results and limits: At doses 0.1 to 3.0 mg/kg, CD4+ and CD8+ clones expanded. Part of the nonresponder group also had normalized T-cell clonal expansion that was low.

The V gene is TRBV6-5, the J gene TRBJ1-2, with 7 nucleotides matching TRBD1. This material consisted of CD4+ or CD8+ T cells sorted from blood, taken in a trial of the OX40 agonist ivuxolimab. The receptor was derived from an adult with an advanced solid tumor such as melanoma, head and neck, liver or kidney cancer. The CDR3 nucleotides are TGTGCCAGCAGGCTACAGGGGTTACCCCATGGCTACACCTTC. It specifies CASRLQGLPHGYTF.